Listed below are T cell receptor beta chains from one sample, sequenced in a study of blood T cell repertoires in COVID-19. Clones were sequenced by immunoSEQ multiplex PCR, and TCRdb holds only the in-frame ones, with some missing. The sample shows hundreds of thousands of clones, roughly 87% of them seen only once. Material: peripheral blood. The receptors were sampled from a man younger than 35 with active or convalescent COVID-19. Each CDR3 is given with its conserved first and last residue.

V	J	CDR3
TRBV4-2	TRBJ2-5	CASSQVTSGGYQETQYF
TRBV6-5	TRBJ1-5	CASWDSRFGSQHF
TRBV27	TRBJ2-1	CASSSGTGFNEQFF
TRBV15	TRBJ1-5	CATSRDIRGDQPQHF
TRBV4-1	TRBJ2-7	CASSHGSGTSGSYEQYF
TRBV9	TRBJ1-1	CASSVGAETEAFF
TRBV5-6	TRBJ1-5	CASQRRSGDLAQHF
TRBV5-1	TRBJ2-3	CASSPRDRGITDTQYF
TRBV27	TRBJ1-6	CASSFAGRNSPLHF
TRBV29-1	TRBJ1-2	CSVEDQYGYTF
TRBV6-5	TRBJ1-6	CASSLNRGDSPLHF
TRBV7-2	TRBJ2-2	CASSRTLGGESTGELFF
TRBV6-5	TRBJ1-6	CASSFLAEGDSPLHF
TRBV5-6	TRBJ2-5	CASRVVSLEETQYF
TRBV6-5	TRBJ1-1	CASRLTGEREAFF
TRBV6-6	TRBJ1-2	CASSYSGTGKEGYTF
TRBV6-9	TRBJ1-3	CASSSFPGNTIYF
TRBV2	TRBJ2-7	CAEGPKGAYEQYF
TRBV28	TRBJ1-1	CASMVVQEATEAFF
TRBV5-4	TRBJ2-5	CASSPRTGAGAQETQYF
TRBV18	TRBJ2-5	CASSPPGQSSLGETQYF
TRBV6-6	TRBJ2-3	CASSYYGDTQYF
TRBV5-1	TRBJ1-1	CASSLGGSTEAFF
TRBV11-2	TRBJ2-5	CASSLSQGSAETQYF
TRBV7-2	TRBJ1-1	CASSLALRTDEAFF
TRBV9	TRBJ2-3	CASTSIGQGYTDTQYF
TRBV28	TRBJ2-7	CASRVAGLYEQYF
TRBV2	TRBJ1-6	CASSERGAAHNSPLHF
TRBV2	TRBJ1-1	CASSEAGTWNTEAFF
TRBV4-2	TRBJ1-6	CASSPVILGEGFNSPLHF
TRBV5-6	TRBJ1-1	CASSLERNTEAFF
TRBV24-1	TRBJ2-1	CATQTGQGIYNEQFF
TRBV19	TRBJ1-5	CASMWGLGGQPQHF
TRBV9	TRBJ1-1	CASSANRNMNTEAFF
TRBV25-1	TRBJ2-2	CASSDPDRNTGELFF
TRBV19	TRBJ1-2	CASSIAPSNYGYTF
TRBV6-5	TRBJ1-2	CASRARDTPAYGYTF
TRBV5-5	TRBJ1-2	CASSGLEGQIYGYTF
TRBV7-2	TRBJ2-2	CASSLGVAGGPDTGELFF
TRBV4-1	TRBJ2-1	CASSPGQGLELQFF
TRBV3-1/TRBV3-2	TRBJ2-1	CASSHPQGAGYNEQFF
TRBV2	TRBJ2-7	CASSEETSGSYEQYF
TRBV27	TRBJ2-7	CASSSSPAGYEQYF
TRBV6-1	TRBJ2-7	CASSELSLGYF
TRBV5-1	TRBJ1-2	CASSATTNYGYTF
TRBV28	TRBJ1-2	CASSLAQRGPYGYTF
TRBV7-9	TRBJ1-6	CASSLDGGMAPLHF
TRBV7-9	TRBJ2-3	CASSLATSGGADTDTQYF
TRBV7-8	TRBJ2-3	CASSPFSGAGADTQYF
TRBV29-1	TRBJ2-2	CSVAWRMVDSTGELFF
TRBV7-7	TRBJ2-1	CASSEGLAGSYNEQFF
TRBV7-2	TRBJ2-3	CASSLAGFTDTQYF
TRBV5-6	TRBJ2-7	CASSGTARISYEQYF
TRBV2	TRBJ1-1	CASSDSLNTEAFF
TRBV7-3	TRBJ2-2	CASSVLAGGPTGELFF
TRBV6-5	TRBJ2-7	CAGTRDRGSYEQYF
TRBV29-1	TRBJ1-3	CSVEQTGFSGNTIYF